Listed below are T cell receptor beta chains from one sample, sequenced in a study of blood T cell repertoires in COVID-19. TCRdb's copy holds only in-frame clones and misses some; the assay was immunoSEQ multiplex PCR. The table includes over 200,000 clones, roughly four fifths detected once. Sequencing used PBMCs or T cells enriched from blood (not recorded which). These receptors all stem from a man aged 40-49 years who had recovered from COVID-19. Each CDR3 is given without its conserved first and last residue. Fields, in order: clone size, V gene, D gene, J gene, CDR3 protein. A D gene is named only where the DNA matches it firmly. Some rows mark clone size as missing; the rest say once, few, many or name a class of expanded clone.

>-|TRBV7-3|TRBD1|TRBJ1-3
ASSLGRTGVGNTIY
>-|TRBV9|-|TRBJ2-1
ASSPRQSSYNEQF
>many|TRBV24-1|TRBD2|TRBJ2-1
ATSELGGGNEQF
>-|TRBV15|-|TRBJ2-7
ATSSRIRGATYEQY
>-|TRBV18|TRBD1|TRBJ1-3
ASSASQGVADTIY
>-|TRBV29-1|TRBD1|TRBJ1-5
SAGTANQPQH
>-|TRBV5-1|TRBD1|TRBJ1-4
ASGTGLNEKLF
>-|TRBV18|-|TRBJ1-1
ASSPRGVGAGIEAF
>-|TRBV10-3|-|TRBJ1-2
AISPQGNYGYT
>-|TRBV18|-|TRBJ2-5
ASSPQGRETQY
>-|TRBV6-5|-|TRBJ2-5
ASSYEDGGDQETQY
>-|TRBV2|-|TRBJ2-6
ASSAQVQSSGANVLT
>-|TRBV6-6|TRBD1|TRBJ1-1
ASSPSRQGPWVAEAF
>-|TRBV19|TRBD1|TRBJ1-1
ASTKTGGLGTEAF
>once|TRBV30|-|TRBJ2-3
AGGPRFGSDTQY
>once|TRBV7-3|TRBD1|TRBJ1-1
ASSRQGRLSTEAF
>-|TRBV12-2|-|TRBJ1-1
ASRRRGGAPPGTEAF
>-|TRBV12-5|-|TRBJ2-1
ASGPTSIDRRVF
>-|TRBV29-1|TRBD1|TRBJ1-2
SVNRGTNYGYT
>once|TRBV7-2|-|TRBJ2-7
ASSSGGIHEQY
>-|TRBV2|-|TRBJ2-2
ASSEALLGPGELF
>-|TRBV6-6|-|TRBJ1-3
ASSYPLKGAGNTIY
>-|TRBV6-5|-|TRBJ2-7
ASSYSLAGLYEQY
>-|TRBV1|-|TRBJ2-1
TSSQVGVRRDRGCNEQF
>-|TRBV12-3/TRBV12-4|-|TRBJ1-2
ASSLVWNGGYT
>-|TRBV19|TRBD1|TRBJ1-3
ASSRTGNSGNTIY
>-|TRBV6-5|TRBD1|TRBJ2-3
ASSRRQGDADTQY
>-|TRBV6-4|TRBD1|TRBJ2-5
ASSEEQGKTQY
>-|TRBV15|-|TRBJ2-7
ATSRARDGSGRPYEQY
>-|TRBV18|TRBD1|TRBJ2-1
ASSLTTRQGPNNEQF
>-|TRBV19|-|TRBJ1-6
ATQAGIYNSPLH
>-|TRBV2|TRBD2|TRBJ2-1
ASRRESNEQF
>-|TRBV28|TRBD2|TRBJ2-7
ASTPLAGETYEQY
>once|TRBV18|-|TRBJ1-1
ASSLARSPAEAF
>-|TRBV5-1|TRBD1|TRBJ1-4
ASSRQGQAHEKLF
>-|TRBV29-1|TRBD1|TRBJ1-1
SVNGQGGGTEAF
>-|TRBV7-9|-|TRBJ1-1
ASSLSHAGEAF
>-|TRBV6-5|-|TRBJ2-1
ASRTGGEQF
>-|TRBV6-5|TRBD1|TRBJ1-3
ASMGQGYGNTIY
>-|TRBV4-1|TRBD2|TRBJ2-5
ASSRSSGGARETQY
>-|TRBV27|-|TRBJ1-5
ASSLSMAGSNQPQH
>-|TRBV7-2|-|TRBJ1-1
ASSSQTKLSTEAF
>-|TRBV15|TRBD1|TRBJ2-7
ATSRDFGTGGREQY
>-|TRBV5-1|-|TRBJ2-1
ASSLARQGYNEQF
>-|TRBV6-5|-|TRBJ2-3
ASSPRERAQY